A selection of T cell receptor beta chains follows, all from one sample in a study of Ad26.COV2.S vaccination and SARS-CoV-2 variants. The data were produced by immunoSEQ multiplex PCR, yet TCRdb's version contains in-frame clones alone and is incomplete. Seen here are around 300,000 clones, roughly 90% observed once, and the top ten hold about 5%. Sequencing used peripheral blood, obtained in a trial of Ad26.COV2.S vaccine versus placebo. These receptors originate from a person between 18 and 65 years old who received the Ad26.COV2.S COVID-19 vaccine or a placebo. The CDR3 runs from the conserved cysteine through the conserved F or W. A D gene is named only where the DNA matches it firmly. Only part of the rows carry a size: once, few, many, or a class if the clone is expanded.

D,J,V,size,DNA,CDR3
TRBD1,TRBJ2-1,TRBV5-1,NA,TGCGCCAGCAGACGGACAGGGATCGAGGCGAATGAGCAGTTCTTC,CASRRTGIEANEQFF
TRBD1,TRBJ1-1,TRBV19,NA,TGTGCCAGTAGCGCCGGGACAGGGGGCTTGAAGGCTTTCTTT,CASSAGTGGLKAFF
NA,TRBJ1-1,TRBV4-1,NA,TGCGCCAGCAGCCAAGACGGGGACGGTCGACTAAAGGACACTGAAGCTTTCTTT,CASSQDGDGRLKDTEAFF
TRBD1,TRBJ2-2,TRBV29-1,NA,TGCAGCGTTGGAGCCGGGACAGTCCACACCGGGGAGCTGTTTTTT,CSVGAGTVHTGELFF
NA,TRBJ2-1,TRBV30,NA,TGTGCCTGGAGTGTAAGACTAGGCAATGAGCAGTTCTTC,CAWSVRLGNEQFF
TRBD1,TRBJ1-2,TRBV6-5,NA,TGTGCCAGCAGTTACTCGCGACAGGGTTTAAGTGGCTACACCTTC,CASSYSRQGLSGYTF
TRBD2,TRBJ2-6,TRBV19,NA,TGTGCCAGTAGTCGCACTAGCGGCCGGGGAGGGGCCAACGTCCTGACTTTC,CASSRTSGRGGANVLTF
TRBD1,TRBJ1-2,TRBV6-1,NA,TGTGCCAGCAGTGCAAATCCCCCTTCGACAGGGACGACCTATGGCTACACCTTC,CASSANPPSTGTTYGYTF
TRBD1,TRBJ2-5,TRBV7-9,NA,TGTGCCACCTCCCTCCGGGACAGGGGCCGACAAGAGACCCAGTACTTC,CATSLRDRGRQETQYF
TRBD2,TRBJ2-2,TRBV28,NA,TGTGCCAGCAGGGCGGGTAGCGGGAGAAATACCGGGGAGCTGTTTTTT,CASRAGSGRNTGELFF
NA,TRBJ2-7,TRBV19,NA,TGTGCCAGTAGTATAGTGGGGAGCTCCTACGAGCAGTACTTC,CASSIVGSSYEQYF
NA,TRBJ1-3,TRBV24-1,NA,TGTGCCACCCCAGGGTCTAGAAACACCATATATTTT,CATPGSRNTIYF
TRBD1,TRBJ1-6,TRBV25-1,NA,TGTGCCAGCAGTGTAACAGGGGGTAATTCACCCCTCCACTTT,CASSVTGGNSPLHF
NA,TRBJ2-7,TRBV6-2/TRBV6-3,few,TGTGCCAGCAGTTATCCGGGATCTCAGTACGAGCAGTACTTC,CASSYPGSQYEQYF
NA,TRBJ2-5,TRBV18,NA,TGTGCCAGCTCACCGAAACAGCAGTACCAAGAGACCCAGTACTTC,CASSPKQQYQETQYF
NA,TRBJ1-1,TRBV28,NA,TGTGCCAGCACCCTGGACACAGACAAAGCTTTCTTT,CASTLDTDKAFF
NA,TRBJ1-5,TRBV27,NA,TGTGCCAGCAGCCCGGACACATATAGCAATCAGCCCCAGCATTTT,CASSPDTYSNQPQHF
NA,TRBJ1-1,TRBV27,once,TGTGCCAGCAGTTTTTACAGGAACACTGAAGCTTTCTTT,CASSFYRNTEAFF
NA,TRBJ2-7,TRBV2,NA,TGTGCCAGCAGTGAAGCGGTACGGTTATACGAGCAGTACTTC,CASSEAVRLYEQYF
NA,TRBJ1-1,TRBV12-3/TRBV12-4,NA,TGTGCCAGCAGTTTCCTGGGGGCCACTGAAGCTTTCTTT,CASSFLGATEAFF
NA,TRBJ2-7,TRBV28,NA,TGTGCCAGCAGTTTCAGACTCAGGGGGGGCTACGAGCAGTACTTC,CASSFRLRGGYEQYF
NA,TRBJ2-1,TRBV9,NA,TGTGCCAGCAGCGTAGTCCCCTACAATGAGCAGTTCTTC,CASSVVPYNEQFF
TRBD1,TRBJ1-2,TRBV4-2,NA,TGTGCCAGCAGCCCGAGCAGGGGGCCTAACTATGGCTACACCTTC,CASSPSRGPNYGYTF
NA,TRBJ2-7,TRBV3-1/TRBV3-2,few,TGTGCCAGCAGCCGCCCCGGGACATTCTACGAGCAGTACTTC,CASSRPGTFYEQYF
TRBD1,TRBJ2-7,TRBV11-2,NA,TGTGCCAGCAGCAACTGGGACAGGGCGGAGGAGCAGTACTTC,CASSNWDRAEEQYF
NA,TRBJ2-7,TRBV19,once,TGTGCCAGTAGTATAGTGCAGGGAGAAGAGCAGTACTTC,CASSIVQGEEQYF
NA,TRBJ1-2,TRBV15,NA,TGTGCCACCAGCAGAGAGCGGGGACCGTTCTATGGCTACACCTTC,CATSRERGPFYGYTF
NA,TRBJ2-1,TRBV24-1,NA,TGTGCCACCGGCAAAGGCGGTGAGCAGTTCTTC,CATGKGGEQFF
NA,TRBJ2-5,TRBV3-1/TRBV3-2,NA,TGTGCCAGCAGCCAAGACAATACGGAGACCCAGTACTTC,CASSQDNTETQYF
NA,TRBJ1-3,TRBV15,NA,TGTGCCACCAGTGCCGGGGGGTCTCCTACAATCTCTGGAAACACCATATATTTT,CATSAGGSPTISGNTIYF
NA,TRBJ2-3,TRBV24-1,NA,TGTGCCACCAGTGATCGAGACCGGACAGATACGCAGTATTTT,CATSDRDRTDTQYF
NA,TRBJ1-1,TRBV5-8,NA,TGTGCCAGCAGCTATGTCGGGGCGGGGATCATGAACACTGAAGCTTTCTTT,CASSYVGAGIMNTEAFF
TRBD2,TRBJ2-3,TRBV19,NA,TGTGCCAGTAGTGGACTAGCGAGCGCAGATACGCAGTATTTT,CASSGLASADTQYF
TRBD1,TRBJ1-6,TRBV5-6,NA,TGTGCCAGCAGCTTGAGGCAGGGGGATTCACCCCTCCACTTT,CASSLRQGDSPLHF
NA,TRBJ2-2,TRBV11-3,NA,TGTGCCAGCAGCTTAGTAGTTGGGGGACACACCGGGGAGCTGTTTTTT,CASSLVVGGHTGELFF
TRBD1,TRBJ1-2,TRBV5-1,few,TGCGCCAGCAGCTTAGATAACAGGGGAATAGGGGGCTACACCTTC,CASSLDNRGIGGYTF
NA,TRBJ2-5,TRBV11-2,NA,TGTGCCAGCAGCTCCCGGGGCGTGGGGGAGACCCAGTACTTC,CASSSRGVGETQYF
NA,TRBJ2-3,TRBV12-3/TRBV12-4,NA,TGTGCCAGCAGCCTAGCTCCAGATACGCAGTATTTT,CASSLAPDTQYF
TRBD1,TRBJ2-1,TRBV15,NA,TGTGCCACCAGCACCGGGACAGCCTACAATGAGCAGTTCTTC,CATSTGTAYNEQFF
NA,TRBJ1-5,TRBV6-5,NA,TGTGCCAGCATGGACAGTCAGCCCCAGCATTTT,CASMDSQPQHF
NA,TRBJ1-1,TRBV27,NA,TGTGCCAGCAAATTCAAATACTCCGGGACAAGGGACACTGAAGCTTTCTTT,CASKFKYSGTRDTEAFF
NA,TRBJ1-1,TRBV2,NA,TGTGCCAGCAGTTCTGAACGACAAACTGAAGCTTTCTTT,CASSSERQTEAFF
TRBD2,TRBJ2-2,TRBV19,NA,TGTGCCAGTAGTCCCCTAGGACTAGCGGGGGGGACCGGGGAGCTGTTTTTT,CASSPLGLAGGTGELFF
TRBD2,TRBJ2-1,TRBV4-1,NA,TGCGCCAGCAGCCAAGCGGGTAGCGGGAATTATTACAATGAGCAGTTCTTC,CASSQAGSGNYYNEQFF
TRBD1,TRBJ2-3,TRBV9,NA,TGTGCCAGCAGCGTACTGTCAGGGGGCCCGGATACGCAGTATTTT,CASSVLSGGPDTQYF
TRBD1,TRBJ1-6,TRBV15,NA,TGTGCCACCAGCACCCGGGACAGGTATAATTCACCCCTCCACTTT,CATSTRDRYNSPLHF
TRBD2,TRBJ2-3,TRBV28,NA,TGTGCCAGCAGTCCTTTAGTCATGGCGGGAGGGCACGATACGCAGTATTTT,CASSPLVMAGGHDTQYF
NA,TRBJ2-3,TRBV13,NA,TGTGCCAGCCCCCTTGGCCCTAGCACAGATACGCAGTATTTT,CASPLGPSTDTQYF
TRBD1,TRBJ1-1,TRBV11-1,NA,TGTGCCAGCAGCTTAGCCGGCCCGACAGGGGCCCTTGAAGCTTTCTTT,CASSLAGPTGALEAFF
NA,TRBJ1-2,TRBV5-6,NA,TGTGCCAGCAGCCCAAACGACTATGGCTACACCTTC,CASSPNDYGYTF
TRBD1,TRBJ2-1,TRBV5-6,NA,TGTGCCAGCAGCTTCCGGGACAGCTACAATGAGCAGTTCTTC,CASSFRDSYNEQFF
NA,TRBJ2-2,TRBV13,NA,TGTGCCAGCAGCCCTGGAGTTACCGGGGAGCTGTTTTTT,CASSPGVTGELFF
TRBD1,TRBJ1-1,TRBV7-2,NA,TGTGCCAGCAGCTTAAAGCCCCGGGACAGGGGCAACTCTTTCTTT,CASSLKPRDRGNSFF